This TCR beta chain appears in the sequencing data of a study of shared clonotypes between healthy human individuals. Naive CD4+ cells were CD45RA-selected; the remaining cells were memory. Trimming at V came to 4 bases and at J to 7 bases, leaving 12 bases not matched to a gene. Per germline, CDR1 LGHNA and CDR2 YSLEER. The CDR3 is 17 amino acids. Sequenced by immunoSEQ multiplex PCR; TCRdb stores in-frame clones only, minus some. This sample has millions of clones, with just over 90% found just once. The chain has TRBV4-3 and TRBJ2-1; TRBD2 aligns across 11 bases. Material: naive CD4+ T cells sorted from blood. Subset of the sample: CD45RA+ positively selected. This clonotype was sampled from a man younger than 35 in good health. The CDR3 region has the DNA TGCGCCAGCAGCCGAGTAAATAGCGGGAGGGCCCGAAATGAGCAGTTCTTC. It is translated as CASSRVNSGRARNEQFF.